Listed below are T cell receptor beta chains from one sample, sequenced in a study of T cells expressing NK-cell markers. TCRdb reprocessed the 5' RACE reads and stores each CDR3 protein as one record, lacking DNA. Its table lists 160,000 or so distinct CDR3 sequences. The sequencing input was blood T cells: a sorted CD56 or NKG2C T cell subset, CD4+ or CD8+ T cells, or bulk PBMC T cells (not recorded which). The origin of the receptors is a woman between 18 and 75 years old in good health. The CDR3 runs from the conserved cysteine through the conserved F or W.

j_call: TRBJ2-5; v_call: TRBV3-1; cdr3_aa: CASSQGLEQETQYF
j_call: TRBJ2-3; v_call: TRBV20-1; cdr3_aa: CSATRWGVDSDTQYF
j_call: TRBJ2-3; v_call: TRBV7-2; cdr3_aa: CASSHPGLGDTQYF
j_call: TRBJ2-5; v_call: TRBV5-1; cdr3_aa: CASGRGGGASQETQYF
j_call: TRBJ2-6; v_call: TRBV12-3/TRBV12-4; cdr3_aa: CASSLVGANVLTF
j_call: TRBJ1-5; v_call: TRBV18; cdr3_aa: CASSPRFRDRAEQPQHF
j_call: TRBJ2-3; v_call: TRBV5-1; cdr3_aa: CASRPIGESTDTQYF
j_call: TRBJ1-2; v_call: TRBV5-5; cdr3_aa: CASSLGSLPYGYTF
j_call: TRBJ1-1; v_call: TRBV5-1; cdr3_aa: CASSSDNRATEAFF
j_call: TRBJ2-5; v_call: TRBV5-1; cdr3_aa: CASSLDGIEETQYF
j_call: TRBJ2-6; v_call: TRBV5-1; cdr3_aa: CASSQGQGATNVLTF
j_call: TRBJ2-1; v_call: TRBV12-5; cdr3_aa: CASGLVTQYNEQFF
j_call: TRBJ2-1; v_call: TRBV20-1; cdr3_aa: CSARGLAGGSYNEQFF
j_call: TRBJ1-1; v_call: TRBV12-3/TRBV12-4; cdr3_aa: CASSWAGTEAFF
j_call: TRBJ2-7; v_call: TRBV7-9; cdr3_aa: CATADRGHYEQYF
j_call: TRBJ1-2; v_call: TRBV5-6; cdr3_aa: CASSWGQGTNYGYTF
j_call: TRBJ1-2; v_call: TRBV5-1; cdr3_aa: CASTRTPAEGGYTF
j_call: TRBJ2-7; v_call: TRBV5-1; cdr3_aa: CASSTQPGPTYEQYF
j_call: TRBJ1-1; v_call: TRBV29-1; cdr3_aa: CSVWEGGTEAFF
j_call: TRBJ1-2; v_call: TRBV5-4; cdr3_aa: CASSLGWLGASNYGYTF
j_call: TRBJ2-5; v_call: TRBV24-1; cdr3_aa: CATRGLAGAPPQETQYF
j_call: TRBJ2-4; v_call: TRBV29-1; cdr3_aa: CSVDSGVDIQYF
j_call: TRBJ2-1; v_call: TRBV11-2; cdr3_aa: CASSLAGGYYNEQFF
j_call: TRBJ2-3; v_call: TRBV20-1; cdr3_aa: CSAAGGGRGDTQYF
j_call: TRBJ1-2; v_call: TRBV7-3; cdr3_aa: CASSSGQTNYGYTF
j_call: TRBJ2-7; v_call: TRBV3-1; cdr3_aa: CASSQTRGSYEQYF
j_call: TRBJ2-1; v_call: TRBV7-8; cdr3_aa: CASSLTSGRASNEQFF
j_call: TRBJ2-1; v_call: TRBV20-1; cdr3_aa: CSARDDSGRLSYNEQFF
j_call: TRBJ2-5; v_call: TRBV7-9; cdr3_aa: CASAEAGWQETQYF
j_call: TRBJ2-1; v_call: TRBV9; cdr3_aa: CASSSEDNEQFF
j_call: TRBJ2-6; v_call: TRBV5-1; cdr3_aa: CASSFTGTGGSGANVLTF
j_call: TRBJ1-1; v_call: TRBV5-1; cdr3_aa: CASSPQGGGMAEAFF
j_call: TRBJ2-3; v_call: TRBV20-1; cdr3_aa: CSAYTWGGGADTQYF
j_call: TRBJ2-3; v_call: TRBV7-2; cdr3_aa: CASSLVSGGGATDTQYF
j_call: TRBJ2-5; v_call: TRBV10-3; cdr3_aa: CAIGGPKETQYF
j_call: TRBJ1-5; v_call: TRBV5-8; cdr3_aa: CASSSLGDQPQHF
j_call: TRBJ2-5; v_call: TRBV5-1; cdr3_aa: CASSSSSGARQETQYF
j_call: TRBJ1-5; v_call: TRBV2; cdr3_aa: CASSEATGNQPQHF
j_call: TRBJ2-7; v_call: TRBV3-1; cdr3_aa: CASSQDPGQGAREQYF
j_call: TRBJ2-1; v_call: TRBV3-1; cdr3_aa: CASSQVPYNEQFF
j_call: TRBJ2-1; v_call: TRBV9; cdr3_aa: CASSVGRERGNEQFF
j_call: TRBJ2-5; v_call: TRBV9; cdr3_aa: CASSVEAVPIETQYF
j_call: TRBJ1-4; v_call: TRBV20-1; cdr3_aa: CSARDLKEPGAGKLFF
j_call: TRBJ1-1; v_call: TRBV18; cdr3_aa: CASSPGSNTEAFF
j_call: TRBJ2-7; v_call: TRBV5-6; cdr3_aa: CASSLAPYEQYF
j_call: TRBJ2-3; v_call: TRBV24-1; cdr3_aa: CATSEPTGHAQYF
j_call: TRBJ1-1; v_call: TRBV6-5; cdr3_aa: CASSYGTGGGNTEAFF
j_call: TRBJ2-1; v_call: TRBV5-6; cdr3_aa: CASSLRVGRLSYNEQFF
j_call: TRBJ2-4; v_call: TRBV20-1; cdr3_aa: CSASREEKNIQYF
j_call: TRBJ2-2; v_call: TRBV7-8; cdr3_aa: CASSLFKGTSGAHTGELFF
j_call: TRBJ2-5; v_call: TRBV28; cdr3_aa: CASSLSGLVLRGAQYF
j_call: TRBJ1-1; v_call: TRBV5-8; cdr3_aa: CAGIPSIQSTEAFF
j_call: TRBJ2-3; v_call: TRBV7-3; cdr3_aa: CASSLSPVGDTQYF
j_call: TRBJ1-5; v_call: TRBV4-1; cdr3_aa: CASSHNRGTSNQPQHF